A selection of T cell receptor beta chains follows, all from one sample in a study of cytomegalovirus exposure and HLA in healthy donors. TCRdb keeps only in-frame clones here, not all; method: immunoSEQ multiplex PCR. The sample has about 150,000 clones, 60% to 85% seen once. The sequencing input was PBMCs. The origin of the receptors is a woman aged 40 to 50 in good health and CMV-seronegative. Each CDR3 is given with its conserved first and last residue. D genes are given only for firm matches.

v_call	j_call	d_call	cdr3_aa
TRBV7-9	TRBJ2-3	TRBD2	CASSAAGGLTYADTQYF
TRBV2	TRBJ2-3	TRBD2	CASSELPGGPDTQYF
TRBV7-2	TRBJ2-5	-	CASSATVLGETQYF
TRBV4-1	TRBJ1-1	-	CASSQEHLWNTEAFF
TRBV5-1	TRBJ1-5	TRBD1	CASSRVGQGPSVSNQPQHF
TRBV7-9	TRBJ2-7	TRBD1	CASSSGTGSYEQYF
TRBV5-1	TRBJ2-1	TRBD2	CASSTLTSGGVNEQFF
TRBV27	TRBJ1-6	TRBD1	CASSQGQVNSPLHF
TRBV20-1	TRBJ1-1	-	CSASDRKAFF
TRBV18	TRBJ1-1	-	CASSPLIGSTEAFF
TRBV15	TRBJ1-5	TRBD1	CATSTRRGQGTQPQHF
TRBV19	TRBJ2-1	TRBD2	CASSIVAGDYNEQFF
TRBV2	TRBJ2-2	TRBD1	CASGGQGYTGELFF
TRBV5-1	TRBJ1-1	-	CASSLISRTVNTEAFF
TRBV6-5	TRBJ2-7	-	CASSEVIGTEQYF
TRBV6-6	TRBJ1-6	-	CASGGSARGSPLHF
TRBV6-1	TRBJ1-2	TRBD1	CASSIQGASNYGYTF
TRBV11-3	TRBJ2-3	TRBD2	CASSLGRGDTDTQYF
TRBV19	TRBJ2-4	TRBD1	CASSTLQGARKNIQYF
TRBV6-6	TRBJ2-5	-	CASRLDSQETQYF
TRBV6-4	TRBJ1-1	-	CASSDRDEAFF
TRBV14	TRBJ2-3	TRBD2	CASSHRAGSTDTQYF
TRBV7-2	TRBJ2-7	-	CASSLNGEYYEQYF
TRBV15	TRBJ2-1	-	CATSKELGGSYNEQFF
TRBV4-1	TRBJ2-7	-	CASSHPSGFNEQYF
TRBV5-1	TRBJ2-7	TRBD2	CASSLGTSLEYEQYF
TRBV27	TRBJ2-3	-	CASSLSRADTQYF
TRBV7-9	TRBJ1-1	-	CASSDQGQLNTEAFF
TRBV5-4	TRBJ1-1	-	CASSRTAMNTEAFF
TRBV5-1	TRBJ2-6	TRBD2	CASSGQGGASGANVLTF
TRBV27	TRBJ1-5	-	CASSLRTDSPQHF
TRBV27	TRBJ1-2	-	CASSRSGTTNYGYTF
TRBV6-6	TRBJ2-2	-	CASSYSGRVGELFF
TRBV7-2	TRBJ2-7	-	CASSLGRGNYYEQYF
TRBV19	TRBJ2-7	TRBD1	CASSIRTGHEQYF
TRBV2	TRBJ1-1	TRBD1	CASSWDSKNTEAFF
TRBV2	TRBJ1-2	-	CASSAGPINYGYTF
TRBV13	TRBJ1-1	TRBD1	CASSFTGGLNTEAFF
TRBV19	TRBJ2-5	-	CASSPGALSQETQYF
TRBV5-1	TRBJ2-3	TRBD1	CASSFRDRGRSDTQYF
TRBV19	TRBJ1-5	-	CASSTSQYTQPQHF
TRBV5-1	TRBJ2-2	TRBD2	CASSLSTSGAGELFF
TRBV27	TRBJ2-7	TRBD1	CASSLLGQATYEQYF
TRBV15	-	TRBD1	CATSIRRQGRNEQYF
TRBV5-1	TRBJ2-7	TRBD1	CASSLDRGSHEQYF
TRBV6-1	TRBJ2-7	TRBD1	CASGQGLSYEQYF